This TCR beta chain stems from a study of molecular identifiers for immune sequencing clone quantification. One entry per CDR3 protein, called by TCRdb with MiXCR from the PCR reads. The sample includes around 40,000 distinct CDR3 sequences, 15% to 20% of them seen just once. Germline assignment: CDR1 LNHDA and CDR2 SQIVND (reference sequence). Deletions cut 4 bases from V and 6 bases from J, with 16 bases between. This CDR3 region has 15 residues. In its sample, this clonotype was seen many times. The chain joins TRBV19 to TRBJ2-1; D remains unclear. The receptor was derived from a human donor in good health. Some libraries in this study had Jurkat cell RNA spiked in. Sequenced material: naive CD8+ T cells from blood, with Jurkat cell RNA spiked in. Subset in this sample: FACS-sorted CD8+CD4-CCR7+CD45RA+ naive T cells. As DNA, the CDR3 is TGTGCCAGTAGTAGTCGACCTCAAGTACCCAATGAGCAGTTCTTC. Encoded protein: CASSSRPQVPNEQFF.